This T cell receptor beta chain was documented in a study of response to subunit inactivated influenza vaccine. This clonotype has a handful of counts. What it binds is unknown. Trimming cost V 0 bases and J 6 bases; bases outside gene matches: 3. The CDR3 has 14 residues. Germline assignment: CDR1 LNHNV and CDR2 YYDKDF (reference sequence). TCRdb reprocessed the RT-PCR reads with MiXCR, giving one entry per CDR3 protein. The table includes about 520,000 distinct CDR3 sequences, 25% detected once. General study points: New T cells are recruited in small numbers by each seasonal influenza vaccination, according to the authors' suggestion.

The clonotype was recovered from a middle-aged man who received an inactivated influenza vaccine. The rearrangement uses TRBV15 and TRBJ2-3; 7 nucleotides line up with TRBD2. The sample consisted of CD4+ T cells sorted from PBMCs, taken more than 4 days after vaccination. The CDR3 loop reads CATSRELARDTQYF. The CDR3 DNA reads as TGTGCCACCAGCAGAGAACTAGCGAGGGATACGCAGTATTTT.